A single sample gave rise to the 29 T cell receptor beta chains below, sequenced in a study of T cells in Graves' hyperthyroidism and ophthalmopathy. Using RNA transcripts as the source, TCR beta CDR3 regions were amplified. Initially, a first-round RT-PCR of the TCR CDR3 employed the HTBI primer set. A single record per CDR3 protein comes from TCRdb applying MiXCR to the multiplex PCR reads. The sample yields 250,000 to 300,000 distinct CDR3 sequences, roughly 19% seen once. Sequencing was done on a sample of blood. These receptors originate from a man over 45 with Graves' ophthalmopathy.

The V call is TRBV5-1, the J call TRBJ1-2, with 9 bases identical to TRBD1. V shed 2 bases, J shed 4 bases, and the junction held 9 bases outside the gene matches. Looked up from germline, CDR1 is SGHRS and CDR2 is YFSETQ. The CDR3 consists of 16 residues. CDR3 region: CASSFTGTGTLYGYTF. CDR3 bases: TGCGCCAGCAGCTTCACCGGGACAGGGACCCTCTATGGCTACACCTTC.

This clonotype was seen repeatedly, ten times or more. The gene calls are TRBV10-3 and TRBJ1-5; tentative D call: TRBD1 (5 bases). The CDR3 consists of 16 residues. Trimming cost V 1 base and J 1 base, with 11 bases left between them. The germline gives CDR1 ENHRY, CDR2 SYGVKD. DNA of the CDR3: TGTGCCATCAGTGAGTTGGCAGGGAACAGCAATCAGCCCCAGCATTTT. This sequence encodes CAISELAGNSNQPQHF.

The chain has TRBV2 and TRBJ1-5; 7 bases are a match to TRBD1. The CDR3 length is 17 residues. Germline CDR1 reads SNHLY; CDR2 reads FYNNEI. J lost 6 bases, V lost 7 bases, and 18 bases had no gene match. Here the CDR3 reads CASTRGGWDELGQPQHF. Written as DNA, the CDR3 is TGTGCCAGCACCAGGGGGGGATGGGATGAGTTGGGTCAGCCCCAGCATTTT.

V and J are TRBV11-2 and TRBJ2-7; D is possibly TRBD1 (6 bases). The V and J ends lost 7 bases and 6 bases respectively, with 10 bases between them. Germline V CDR1 and CDR2: SGHAT, FQNNGV. The CDR3 runs 11 residues. The CDR3 loop is CASTQGTEQYF. For the CDR3, the DNA is TGTGCCAGCACACAGGGTACCGAGCAGTACTTC.

The chain is built from TRBV30 and TRBJ1-6, with 9 nucleotides matching TRBD1. CDR3 length: 17 residues. CDR1 GTSNPN and CDR2 SVGIG come from the germline V gene (reference sequence). The ends lost 1 base at V and 0 bases at J; junction bases unmatched: 4. Here the CDR3 reads CAWSDGTGSSYNSPLHF. CDR3 coding DNA: TGTGCCTGGAGTGACGGGACAGGGAGCTCCTATAATTCACCCCTCCACTTT.

This clonotype was found many times. This chain joins TRBV5-1 and TRBJ2-7, with D perhaps matching TRBD2 (6 bases). Per germline, CDR1 SGHRS and CDR2 YFSETQ. The V and J ends lost 0 bases and 4 bases respectively, with 17 bases between them. CDR3 length: 16 residues. The CDR3 is CASSLAGLSGTYEQYF. The CDR3 DNA reads as TGCGCCAGCAGCTTGGCCGGGCTCTCAGGGACTTACGAGCAGTACTTC.

This clonotype was observed at least ten times. This chain links TRBV3-1 with TRBJ2-7; the match to TRBD1 covers 7 bases. Germline V lookup: CDR1 LGHDT, CDR2 YNNKEL (reference sequence). The CDR3 runs to 13 residues. Trimming cost V 4 bases and J 4 bases; bases outside gene matches: 4. The CDR3 coding sequence is TGTGCCAGCAGCCCCCTGGACAGGTACGAGCAGTACTTC. It translates to CASSPLDRYEQYF.

There are a few counts of this clonotype. An end of the junction differs from the germline gene, which may be a read error. This sequence joins TRBV7-7 and TRBJ2-1, with a weak D call TRBD1 (6 bases). Germline V gene lookup returns CDR1 SSHAT and CDR2 FNYEAQ (reference sequence). The CDR3 runs 15 residues. The CDR3 nucleotides read TGTGCTAGCAGCTTAAACAGGGTCACCTACAATGAGCAGTTCTTC. This codes for CASSLNRVTYNEQFF. The full variable domain, completed using reference TRBV7-7 and TRBJ2-1, is GAGVSQSPRYKVTKRGQDVTLRCDPISSHATLYWYQQALGQGPEFLTYFNYEAQPDKSGLPSDRFSAERPEGSISTLTIQRTEQRDSAMYRCASSLNRVTYNEQFFGPGTRLTVL.

This chain uses TRBV13 with TRBJ1-3; D is ambiguous. CDR1 and CDR2 from the germline V gene are PRHDT and FYEKMQ (reference sequence). The CDR3 consists of 16 residues. V was pared by 10 bases and J by 2 bases, with 21 bases between. The CDR3 loop reads CAISENEGFAGNTIYF. CDR3 in DNA: TGTGCCATCAGTGAGAACGAGGGCTTCGCTGGAAACACCATATATTTT.

This clonotype has at least ten counts. The chain employs TRBV27 and TRBJ1-1, with D unclear. Germline CDR1 MNHEY, CDR2 SMNVEV (reference sequence). The V end was cut by 0 bases, the J end by 1 base, with 12 bases between. The CDR3 extends over 16 amino acids. CDR3 in DNA: TGTGCCAGCAGTTTATCGACCCTGGACGGGAACACTGAAGCTTTCTTT. Translating it yields CASSLSTLDGNTEAFF.

This clonotype came up a few times. V is TRBV5-1 and J is TRBJ2-7; D could derive from TRBD1 or TRBD2 (5 bases each). Trimming shortened V by 1 base and J by 2 bases, and 13 bases separated the two germline ends. The CDR3 is 15 residues long. Germline values: CDR1 SGHRS, CDR2 YFSETQ. The CDR3: CASSLQSGLTYEQYF. The CDR3 DNA is TGCGCCAGCAGCTTGCAGTCGGGGCTAACCTACGAGCAGTACTTC.

This clonotype has ten or more counts. The chain couples TRBV20-1 to TRBJ2-7; tentative D call: TRBD2 (7 bases). Germline CDR1 reads DFQATT; CDR2 reads SNEGSKA (reference sequence). The CDR3 length is 14 residues. The V gene lost 6 bases and the J gene lost 1 base, with 16 bases spanning the gap. The CDR3 DNA follows: TGCAGTGCGGAGGGGGGGCCCCCTTCCTACGAGCAGTACTTC. Residues: CSAEGGPPSYEQYF.

This clonotype has ten or more counts. The J gene is TRBJ2-7, the V gene TRBV28; the D call may be TRBD1 or TRBD2 (6 bases each). Per the germline V gene, CDR1 is MDHEN and CDR2 is SYDVKM. The length of the CDR3 is 15 residues. V lost 6 bases to trimming and J lost 0 bases, with 15 bases between them. Here the CDR3 DNA reads TGTGCCAGCAGGACAACGGGGGCCAGCTCCTACGAGCAGTACTTC. This codes for CASRTTGASSYEQYF.

CDR3 residues: CASSHYGSTNEKLFF. The CDR3 DNA is TGTGCCAGCAGCCACTACGGCTCAACTAATGAAAAACTGTTTTTT. The genes are TRBV3-1 and TRBJ1-4, with no clear D. Trimming stripped 3 bases from V and 0 bases from J, with 8 bases between. Per the germline V gene, CDR1 is LGHDT and CDR2 is YNNKEL (reference sequence). The CDR3 has 15 amino acids.

This clonotype was seen repeatedly, ten times or more. V gene TRBV18 combines with J gene TRBJ2-7; D unclear. CDR3 length equals 11 residues. V lost 2 bases and J lost 6, with 5 bases in between. CDR1 and CDR2 from the germline V gene are KGHSH and LQKENI. Here the CDR3 reads CASSPGVEQYF. CDR3 coding DNA: TGTGCCAGCTCACCAGGCGTCGAGCAGTACTTC. Full variable domain (remainder filled in from reference TRBV18 and TRBJ2-7): NAGVMQNPRHLVRRRGQEARLRCSPMKGHSHVYWYRQLPEEGLKFMVYLQKENIIDESGMPKERFSAEFPKEGPSILRIQQVVRGDSAAYFCASSPGVEQYFGPGTRLTVT.

This clonotype was counted a few times. The chain combines TRBV9 with TRBJ2-1, with 11 bases fitting TRBD2. Looked up from germline, CDR1 is SGDLS and CDR2 is YYNGEE. CDR3 size: 16 residues. Germline trimming cut 0 bases from V and 4 bases from J; bases unmatched to any gene: 3. CDR3 amino acids: CASSVGLAGGYNEQFF. CDR3 in DNA: TGTGCCAGCAGCGTAGGCCTAGCGGGAGGATACAATGAGCAGTTCTTC.

This clonotype was counted only a few times. CDR3: CASSLGTSGRVGELFF. Here the CDR3 DNA reads TGTGCCAGCAGCTTAGGAACTAGCGGGAGAGTCGGGGAGCTGTTTTTT. V and J are TRBV7-9 and TRBJ2-2; 11 bases align to TRBD2. V lost 1 base to trimming and J lost 7 bases; unmatched junction nucleotides: 5. Germline CDR1 is SEHNR and CDR2 is FQNEAQ (reference sequence). The CDR3 is made up of 16 amino acids.

This clonotype came up many times. The chain joins TRBV20-1 to TRBJ2-2; D call uncertain. The V end lost 1 base, the J end lost 4 bases, and 7 bases lay between the germline ends. CDR3 length: 13 residues. Germline CDR1 reads DFQATT; CDR2 reads SNEGSKA (reference sequence). The CDR3 sequence: CSARADGTGELFF. The CDR3 DNA follows: TGCAGTGCTAGAGCCGACGGCACCGGGGAGCTGTTTTTT.

This clonotype was recorded at least ten times. The V call is TRBV6-1, the J call TRBJ2-5, with D tentatively TRBD1 or TRBD2 (6 bases each). V lost 2 bases and J 6 bases, leaving 16 bases between the germline ends. Germline V gene sequence: CDR1 MNHNS, CDR2 SASEGT. CDR3 length: 15 residues. The CDR3 loop is CASSERGAMLKTQYF. In DNA form, the CDR3 reads TGTGCCAGCAGTGAAAGGGGGGCGATGCTAAAGACCCAGTACTTC.

This clonotype has a count of ten or more. This chain links TRBV7-9 with TRBJ2-7; D is possibly TRBD1 (5 bases). The ends were cut back, 4 bases at V and 3 bases at J, with 10 bases in the middle. Per germline, CDR1 SEHNR and CDR2 FQNEAQ (reference sequence). The CDR3 has 13 amino acids. The DNA for the CDR3 is TGTGCCAGCAGCTCCTCTGGACACTACGAGCAGTACTTC. Translation gives CASSSSGHYEQYF. Full variable domain (outside the CDR3, taken from reference TRBV7-9 and TRBJ2-7): DTGVSQNPRHKITKRGQNVTFRCDPISEHNRLYWYRQTLGQGPEFLTYFQNEAQLEKSRLLSDRFSAERPKGSFSTLEIQRTEQGDSAMYLCASSSSGHYEQYFGPGTRLTVT.

This clonotype appeared many times. The chain has TRBV7-6 and TRBJ2-1, with TRBD2 matching 10 bases. V trimming: 5 bases; J trimming: 6 bases; junction bases outside the gene matches: 7. The germline gives CDR1 SGHVS, CDR2 FNYEAQ. This CDR3 contains 15 residues. The CDR3 here is CASSPIAGGGNEQFF. The CDR3 region has the DNA TGTGCCAGCAGCCCAATAGCGGGAGGAGGCAATGAGCAGTTCTTC.

The V call is TRBV5-4, the J call TRBJ2-1; 12 positions match TRBD2. Germline V gives CDR1 SGHNT, CDR2 YYREEE (reference sequence). Trimming cost V 4 bases and J 2 bases; bases outside gene matches: 4. This CDR3 region has 16 residues. CDR3 residues: CASSRGLAGPYNEQFF. In DNA, the CDR3 is TGTGCCAGCAGCAGGGGACTAGCGGGTCCCTACAATGAGCAGTTCTTC.

This clonotype appeared many times. The gene calls are TRBV11-2 and TRBJ2-1; no reliable D call. In germline, CDR1 is SGHAT, CDR2 FQNNGV. Between the trimmed V and J ends, which lost 5 bases and 0 bases, there was a span of 11 bases. The CDR3 spans 15 residues. The CDR3 DNA sequence: TGTGCCAGCAGCCCCCCCCGCACCTCCTACAATGAGCAGTTCTTC. It yields the protein CASSPPRTSYNEQFF.

CDR3 DNA sequence: TGTGCCACCAGCAGAGGACAGGTGATCTCCTACGAGCAGTACTTC. Translating gives CATSRGQVISYEQYF. The chain uses TRBV15 and TRBJ2-7; possibly TRBD1 for D (6 bases). This CDR3 region has 15 residues. Germline assignment: CDR1 LNHNV and CDR2 YYDKDF (reference sequence). The V end lost 1 base, the J end lost 0 bases, and 10 bases lay between the germline ends.

This clonotype occurred a few times. The chain employs TRBV7-3 and TRBJ2-5, with TRBD1 matching 8 bases. Germline V gene lookup returns CDR1 SGHTA and CDR2 FQGTGA. The CDR3 loop spans 13 amino acids. After removal of 5 bases from V and 7 bases from J, the junction contained 6 bases not matched to a gene. CDR3 region: CASSTRQGATQYF. CDR3 bases: TGTGCCAGCAGCACACGGCAGGGGGCGACCCAGTACTTC.

The chain joins TRBV13 to TRBJ1-6; D is uncertain. Germline V gives CDR1 PRHDT, CDR2 FYEKMQ (reference sequence). The CDR3 runs to 14 residues. Trimming pared 0 bases from V and 8 bases from J, leaving 8 bases between. The CDR3 reads CASSLGRLYSPLHF. CDR3 sequence (DNA): TGTGCCAGCAGCTTAGGGAGGCTTTATTCACCCCTCCACTTT.

At least ten counts were recorded for this clonotype. V gene TRBV27 combines with J gene TRBJ1-1, with 8 bases aligning to TRBD1. With V trimmed by 5 bases and J by 1 base, 15 bases remained unmatched. This CDR3 region has 18 residues. The germline V gene has CDR1 MNHEY and CDR2 SMNVEV (reference sequence). CDR3 DNA sequence: TGTGCCAGCAGTCCTGGAGTGACAGGGGCGATGAGGAACACTGAAGCTTTCTTT. This sequence encodes CASSPGVTGAMRNTEAFF.

This clonotype appeared a few times. The chain uses TRBV27 and TRBJ2-7; TRBD1 matches at 7 bases. CDR1 is MNHEY, CDR2 SMNVEV, per germline (reference sequence). V shed 5 bases, J shed 1 base, and the junction held 11 bases outside the gene matches. The length of the CDR3 is 16 residues. The CDR3 protein is CASSLAGTAVSYEQYF. The DNA of the CDR3 is TGTGCCAGCAGTCTCGCAGGGACAGCGGTTTCCTACGAGCAGTACTTC.

This clonotype was seen repeatedly, ten times or more. The rearrangement joins TRBV7-3 to TRBJ2-3, with 10 bases matching TRBD1. The CDR3 consists of 16 residues. The germline gives CDR1 SGHTA, CDR2 FQGTGA. V shed 4 bases, J shed 2 bases, and the junction held 6 bases outside the gene matches. The CDR3 nucleotides read TGTGCCAGCAGCTCCCCCGGGACAGGGGCCACAGATACGCAGTATTTT. Its translation: CASSSPGTGATDTQYF.